This entry features one TCR beta chain sequence. Its matching antigen is unknown. V was pared by 4 bases and J by 0 bases, with 16 bases between. CDR1 is SGDLS, CDR2 YYNGEE, per germline. The CDR3 contains 17 residues. This record belongs to a study of OX40 agonist ivuxolimab in advanced cancers. In the study overall: Of mixed ages from about 23 to 79 and averaging about 56 years, the group was just under 85% male. General study findings and limits: Normalized T-cell clonal expansion was also low in a subset of nonresponders. At 0.1 to 3.0 mg/kg and by week 6, CD4+ and CD8+ T cells in the blood had expanded clonally. The study found that CD8+ T cells averaged more expanded clones than CD4+.

Profiling relied on immunoSEQ multiplex PCR, and the TCRdb table lists in-frame clones only, not all of them. Among about 98,000 clones listed, around nine tenths were seen once. V is TRBV9 and J is TRBJ2-2, with a weak D call TRBD1 (6 bases). This TCR was sampled from an adult with an advanced solid tumor such as melanoma, head and neck, liver or kidney cancer. The sequences come from CD4+ or CD8+ T cells sorted from blood, collected in a trial of the OX40 agonist ivuxolimab. The CDR3 nucleotides are TGTGCCAGCAGCCAGGGTCTTCAGGGGCCGAACACCGGGGAGCTGTTTTTT. Amino acids: CASSQGLQGPNTGELFF.